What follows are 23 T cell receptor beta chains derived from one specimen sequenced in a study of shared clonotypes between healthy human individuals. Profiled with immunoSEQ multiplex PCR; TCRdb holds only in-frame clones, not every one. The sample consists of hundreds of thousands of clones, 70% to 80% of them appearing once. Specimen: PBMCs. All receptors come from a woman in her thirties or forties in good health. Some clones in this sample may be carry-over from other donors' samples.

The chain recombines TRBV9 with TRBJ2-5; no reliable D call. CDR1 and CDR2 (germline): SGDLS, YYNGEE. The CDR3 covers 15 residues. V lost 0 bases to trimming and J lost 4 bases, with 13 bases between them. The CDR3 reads CASSVATSVIETQYF. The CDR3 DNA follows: TGTGCCAGCAGCGTAGCTACGAGCGTCATAGAGACCCAGTACTTC.

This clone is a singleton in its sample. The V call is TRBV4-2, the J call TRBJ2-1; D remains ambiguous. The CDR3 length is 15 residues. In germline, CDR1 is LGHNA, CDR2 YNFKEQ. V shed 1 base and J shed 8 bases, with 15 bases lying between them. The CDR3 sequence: CASSQGAVALDEQFF. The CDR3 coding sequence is TGTGCCAGCAGCCAAGGGGCGGTTGCTCTCGATGAGCAGTTCTTC.

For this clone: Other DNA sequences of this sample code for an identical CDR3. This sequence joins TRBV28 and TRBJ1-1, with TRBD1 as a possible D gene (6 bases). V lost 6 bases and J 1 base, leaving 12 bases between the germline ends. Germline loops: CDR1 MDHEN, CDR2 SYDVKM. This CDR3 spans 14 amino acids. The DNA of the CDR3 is TGTGCCAGCAGCTCCCCGGGACAGAACACTGAAGCTTTCTTT. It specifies CASSSPGQNTEAFF.

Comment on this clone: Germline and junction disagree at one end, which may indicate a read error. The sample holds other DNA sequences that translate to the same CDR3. CDR3 nucleotides: TGTGCCAGCAGTCAAGTGGGGAGTAGGAATCAGCCCCAGCATTTT. Amino acid sequence: CASSQVGSRNQPQHF. The chain joins TRBV4-2 to TRBJ1-5, with D unresolved. Per germline, CDR1 LGHNA and CDR2 YNFKEQ. The CDR3 has 15 amino acids.

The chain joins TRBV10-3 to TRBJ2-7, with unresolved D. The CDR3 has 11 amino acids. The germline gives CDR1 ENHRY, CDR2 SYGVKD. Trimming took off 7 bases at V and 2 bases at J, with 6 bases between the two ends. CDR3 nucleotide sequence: TGTGCCATCAAGCAGACCTACGAGCAGTACTTC. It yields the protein CAIKQTYEQYF.

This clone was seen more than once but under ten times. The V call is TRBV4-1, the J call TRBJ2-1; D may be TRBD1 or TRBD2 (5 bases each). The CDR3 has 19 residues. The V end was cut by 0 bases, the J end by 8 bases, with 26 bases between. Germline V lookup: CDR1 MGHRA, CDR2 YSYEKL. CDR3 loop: CASSQESPASSGGRDEQFF. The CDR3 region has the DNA TGCGCCAGCAGCCAAGAATCCCCAGCAAGCAGCGGAGGCAGGGATGAGCAGTTCTTC.

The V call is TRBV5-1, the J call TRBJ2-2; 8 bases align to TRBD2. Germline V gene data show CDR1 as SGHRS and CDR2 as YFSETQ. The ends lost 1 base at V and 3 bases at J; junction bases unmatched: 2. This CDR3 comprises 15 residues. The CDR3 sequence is CASSLSLADTGELFF. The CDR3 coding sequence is TGCGCCAGCAGCTTGTCACTAGCGGACACCGGGGAGCTGTTTTTT. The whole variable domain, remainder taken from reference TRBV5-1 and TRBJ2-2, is KAGVTQTPRYLIKTRGQQVTLSCSPISGHRSVSWYQQTPGQGLQFLFEYFSETQRNKGNFPGRFSGRQFSNSRSEMNVSTLELGDSALYLCASSLSLADTGELFFGEGSRLTVL.

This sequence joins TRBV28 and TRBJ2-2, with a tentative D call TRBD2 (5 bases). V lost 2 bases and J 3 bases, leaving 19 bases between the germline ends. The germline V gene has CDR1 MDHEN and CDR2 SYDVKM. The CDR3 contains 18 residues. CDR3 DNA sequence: TGTGCCAGCAGTTTAGTGTTTGGAGGCAGAGGATACACCGGGGAGCTGTTTTTT. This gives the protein CASSLVFGGRGYTGELFF.

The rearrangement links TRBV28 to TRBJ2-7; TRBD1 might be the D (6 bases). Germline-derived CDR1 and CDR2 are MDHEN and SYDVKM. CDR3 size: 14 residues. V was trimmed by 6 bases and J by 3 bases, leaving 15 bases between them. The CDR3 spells CASSETGGNYEQYF. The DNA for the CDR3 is TGTGCCAGCAGCGAGACAGGCGGAAACTACGAGCAGTACTTC. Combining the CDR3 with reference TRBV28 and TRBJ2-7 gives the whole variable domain DVKVTQSSRYLVKRTGEKVFLECVQDMDHENMFWYRQDPGLGLRLIYFSYDVKMKEKGDIPEGYSVSREKKERFSLILESASTNQTSMYLCASSETGGNYEQYFGPGTRLTVT.

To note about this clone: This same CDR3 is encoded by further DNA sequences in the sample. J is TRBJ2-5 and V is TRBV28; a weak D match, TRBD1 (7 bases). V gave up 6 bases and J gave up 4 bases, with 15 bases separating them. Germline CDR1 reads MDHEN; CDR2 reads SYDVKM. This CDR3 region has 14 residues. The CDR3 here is CASSLLQGGETQYF. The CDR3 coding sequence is TGTGCCAGCAGCCTCTTGCAGGGGGGAGAGACCCAGTACTTC.

The CDR3 sequence: CASSPQGTEAFF. Here the CDR3 DNA reads TGTGCCAGCAGTCCACAGGGGACTGAAGCTTTCTTT. The rearrangement joins TRBV28 to TRBJ1-1; 7 bases align to TRBD1. Looked up from germline, CDR1 is MDHEN and CDR2 is SYDVKM. The CDR3 extends over 12 amino acids. V gave up 5 bases and J gave up 5 bases; unmatched junction bases: 2.

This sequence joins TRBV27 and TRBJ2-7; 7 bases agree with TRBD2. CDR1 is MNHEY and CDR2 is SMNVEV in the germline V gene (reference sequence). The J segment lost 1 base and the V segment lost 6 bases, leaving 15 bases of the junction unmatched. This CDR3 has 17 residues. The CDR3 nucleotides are TGTGCCAGCAGCCCAGACACCACGGGAGGCTTGTCCTACGAGCAGTACTTC. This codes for CASSPDTTGGLSYEQYF.

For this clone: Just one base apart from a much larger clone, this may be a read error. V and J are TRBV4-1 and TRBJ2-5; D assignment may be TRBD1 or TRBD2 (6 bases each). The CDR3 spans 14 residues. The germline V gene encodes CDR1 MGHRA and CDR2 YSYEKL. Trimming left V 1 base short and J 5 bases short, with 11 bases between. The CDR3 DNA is TGCGCCAGCAGCCAAGCGGGGGCTGGGGAGACCCAGTACTTC. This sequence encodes CASSQAGAGETQYF.

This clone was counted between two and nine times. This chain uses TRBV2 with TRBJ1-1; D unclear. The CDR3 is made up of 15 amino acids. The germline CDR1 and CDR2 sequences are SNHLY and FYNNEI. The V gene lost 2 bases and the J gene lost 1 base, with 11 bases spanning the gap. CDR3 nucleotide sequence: TGTGCCAGCAGTGAATATCAGGTGTCGAACACTGAAGCTTTCTTT. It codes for CASSEYQVSNTEAFF.

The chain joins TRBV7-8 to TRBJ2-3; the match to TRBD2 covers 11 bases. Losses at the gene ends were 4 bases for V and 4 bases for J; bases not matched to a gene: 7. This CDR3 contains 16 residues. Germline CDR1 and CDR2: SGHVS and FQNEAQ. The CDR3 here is CASSSTSGSGADTQYF. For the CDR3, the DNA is TGTGCCAGCAGCTCCACTAGCGGGAGTGGCGCAGATACGCAGTATTTT.

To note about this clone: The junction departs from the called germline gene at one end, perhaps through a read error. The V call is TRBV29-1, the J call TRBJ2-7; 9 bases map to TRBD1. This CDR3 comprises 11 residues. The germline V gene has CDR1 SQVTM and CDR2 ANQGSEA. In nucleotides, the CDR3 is TGCAGCGTTTGGGACAGGGACGAGCAGCACTTC. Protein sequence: CSVWDRDEQHF.

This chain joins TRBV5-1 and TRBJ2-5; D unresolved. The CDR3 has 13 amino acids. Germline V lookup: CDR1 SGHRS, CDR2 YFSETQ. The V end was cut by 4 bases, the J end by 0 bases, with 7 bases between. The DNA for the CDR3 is TGCGCCAGCAGCAACATGTACCAAGAGACCCAGTACTTC. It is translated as CASSNMYQETQYF.

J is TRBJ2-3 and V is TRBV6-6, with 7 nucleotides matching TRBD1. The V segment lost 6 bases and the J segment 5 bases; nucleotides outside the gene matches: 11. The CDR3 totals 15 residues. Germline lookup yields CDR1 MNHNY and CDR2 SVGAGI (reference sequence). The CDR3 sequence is CASRPDRAWEDTQYF. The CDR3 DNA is TGTGCCAGCAGACCTGACAGGGCTTGGGAAGATACGCAGTATTTT.

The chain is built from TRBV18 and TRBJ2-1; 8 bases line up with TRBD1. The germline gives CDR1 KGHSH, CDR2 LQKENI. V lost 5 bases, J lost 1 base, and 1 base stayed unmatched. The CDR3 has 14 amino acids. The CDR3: CASSGQGSYNEQFF. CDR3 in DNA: TGTGCCAGCTCAGGACAGGGTTCCTACAATGAGCAGTTCTTC.

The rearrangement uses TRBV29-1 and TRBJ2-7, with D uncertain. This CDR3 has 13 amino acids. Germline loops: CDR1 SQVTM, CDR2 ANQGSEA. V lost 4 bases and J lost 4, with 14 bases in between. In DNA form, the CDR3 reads TGCAGCGTTGTATTAGGGAACAGTTACGAGCAGTACTTC. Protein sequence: CSVVLGNSYEQYF.

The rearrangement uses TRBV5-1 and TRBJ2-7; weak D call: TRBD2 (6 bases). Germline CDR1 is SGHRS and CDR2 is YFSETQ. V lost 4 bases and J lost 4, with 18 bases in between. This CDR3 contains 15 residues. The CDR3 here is CASSVTGTWGYEQYF. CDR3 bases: TGCGCCAGCAGCGTAACCGGGACTTGGGGATACGAGCAGTACTTC.

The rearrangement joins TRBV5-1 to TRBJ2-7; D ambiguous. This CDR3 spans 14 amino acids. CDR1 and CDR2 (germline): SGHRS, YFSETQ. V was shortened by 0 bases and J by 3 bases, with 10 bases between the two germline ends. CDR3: CASSLDTSNYEQYF. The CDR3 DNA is TGCGCCAGCAGCTTGGATACCTCCAACTACGAGCAGTACTTC.

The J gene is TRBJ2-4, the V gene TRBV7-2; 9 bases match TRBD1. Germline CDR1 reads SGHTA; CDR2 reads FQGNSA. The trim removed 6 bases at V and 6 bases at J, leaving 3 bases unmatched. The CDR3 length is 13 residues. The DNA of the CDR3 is TGTGCCAGCAGTTCGGACAGGGGAAACATTCAGTACTTC. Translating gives CASSSDRGNIQYF.